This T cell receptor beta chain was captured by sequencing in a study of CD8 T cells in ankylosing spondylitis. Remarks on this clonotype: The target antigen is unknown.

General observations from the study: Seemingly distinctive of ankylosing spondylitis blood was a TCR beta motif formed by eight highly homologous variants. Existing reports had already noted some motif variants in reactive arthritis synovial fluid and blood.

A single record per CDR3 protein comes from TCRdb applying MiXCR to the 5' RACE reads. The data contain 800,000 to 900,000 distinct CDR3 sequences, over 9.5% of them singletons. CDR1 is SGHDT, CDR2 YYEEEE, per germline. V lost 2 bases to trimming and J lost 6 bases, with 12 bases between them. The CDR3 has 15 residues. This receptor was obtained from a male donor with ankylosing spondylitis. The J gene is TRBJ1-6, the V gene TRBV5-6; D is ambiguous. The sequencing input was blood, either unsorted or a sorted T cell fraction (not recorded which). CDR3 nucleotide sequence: TGTGCCAGCAGCTTCGCCGGGTTGGGTAATTCACCCCTCCACTTT. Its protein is CASSFAGLGNSPLHF. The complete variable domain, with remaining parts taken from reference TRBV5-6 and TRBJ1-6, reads DAGVTQSPTHLIKTRGQQVTLRCSPKSGHDTVSWYQQALGQGPQFIFQYYEEEERQRGNFPDRFSGHQFPNYSSELNVNALLLGDSALYLCASSFAGLGNSPLHFGNGTRLTVT.